The rows below give T cell receptor beta chains drawn from one sample of a study of cytomegalovirus exposure and HLA in healthy donors. TCRdb's table, derived via immunoSEQ multiplex PCR, lists solely in-frame clones and lacks some. The sample contains about 49,000 clones, about 90% of which appear only once. Input material: PBMCs. All receptors come from a man aged 18 to 30 in good health and CMV-seronegative. CDR3s include the opening cysteine and the closing phenylalanine or tryptophan. The D gene is left open where the match is weak. Size is omitted from some rows. Given values are once, few, many or a class for expanded clones.

d_gene,j_gene,len,v_gene,abundance,CDR3aa,CDR3nt
TRBD1,TRBJ2-7,15,TRBV28,.,CASSLSDRVNDEQYF,TGTGCCAGCAGTTTAAGCGACAGGGTTAACGACGAGCAGTACTTC
TRBD1,TRBJ2-3,14,TRBV6-1,.,CVTVMGQHTDTQYF,TGTGTCACGGTCATGGGACAGCACACAGATACGCAGTATTTT
TRBD1,TRBJ1-4,14,TRBV29-1,.,CSGSGGSANEKLFF,TGCAGCGGCTCAGGGGGAAGTGCTAATGAAAAACTGTTTTTT
TRBD2,TRBJ2-7,16,TRBV28,once,CASSLLASGGGGEQYF,TGTGCCAGCAGTTTGTTGGCTAGCGGGGGGGGCGGGGAGCAGTACTTC
.,TRBJ1-5,14,TRBV28,.,CASSLRRLNQPQHF,TGTGCCAGCAGTCTCCGGAGGCTGAATCAGCCCCAGCATTTT
TRBD1,TRBJ2-1,16,TRBV25-1,.,CASSESQGLIINEQFF,TGTGCCAGCAGTGAATCACAGGGGCTAATAATAAATGAGCAGTTCTTC
TRBD2,TRBJ2-7,17,TRBV9,.,CASSTITSGRAFDEQYF,TGTGCCAGCAGCACTATTACTAGCGGGAGGGCCTTTGACGAGCAGTACTTC
.,TRBJ2-6,16,TRBV5-1,.,CASSPFSGTGANVLTF,TGCGCCAGCAGCCCTTTTTCCGGGACTGGGGCCAACGTCCTGACTTTC
.,TRBJ1-2,13,TRBV30,.,CAWSALPPYGYTF,TGTGCCTGGAGTGCCCTACCGCCTTATGGCTACACCTTC
TRBD2,TRBJ2-2,16,TRBV9,.,CASSPSAGVNTGELFF,TGTGCCAGCAGCCCATCAGCGGGAGTTAACACCGGGGAGCTGTTTTTT
.,TRBJ2-1,15,TRBV5-1,few,CASSLAASSYNEQFF,TGCGCCAGCAGCTTGGCGGCTAGCTCCTACAATGAGCAGTTCTTC
TRBD1,TRBJ1-2,16,TRBV6-4,.,CASRQLSGTGPYGYTF,TGTGCCAGCAGACAACTCAGCGGGACAGGCCCCTATGGCTACACCTTC
TRBD1,TRBJ2-1,15,TRBV5-5,.,CASSLLDRGTNEQFF,TGTGCCAGCAGCTTGCTCGACAGGGGAACAAATGAGCAGTTCTTC
.,TRBJ2-7,15,TRBV25-1,.,CASSDGTRVNYEQYF,TGTGCCAGCAGTGATGGAACTAGGGTGAACTACGAGCAGTACTTC
.,TRBJ2-1,13,TRBV19,.,CASSIVRYNEQFF,TGTGCCAGTAGTATAGTTCGCTACAATGAGCAGTTCTTC
.,TRBJ1-1,13,TRBV6-4,.,CASSSDGNTEAFF,TGTGCCAGCAGCTCAGATGGGAACACTGAAGCTTTCTTT
TRBD1,TRBJ2-7,13,TRBV28,.,CASRTGQAYEQYF,TGTGCCAGCAGAACTGGACAGGCCTACGAGCAGTACTTC